The 25 T cell receptor beta chains below all came from one sample that was sequenced in a study of blood T cell repertoires in COVID-19. TCRdb's table, derived via immunoSEQ multiplex PCR, lists solely in-frame clones and lacks some. The sample shows 300,000 to 400,000 clones, 85% of them seen only once. Material for sequencing was PBMCs or T cells enriched from blood (not recorded which). The receptors shown here come from a woman aged 30 to 39 who had been exposed to COVID-19.

The rearrangement joins TRBV7-2 to TRBJ2-7; a possible D gene is TRBD2 (5 bases). The germline gives CDR1 SGHTA, CDR2 FQGNSA. The CDR3 covers 15 residues. Trimming removed 0 bases from V and 1 base from J, with 10 bases in between. CDR3 in amino acids: CASSLAPTGSYEQYF. CDR3 nucleotides: TGTGCCAGCAGCTTAGCCCCGACGGGGTCCTACGAGCAGTACTTC. Full variable domain (missing parts from reference TRBV7-2 and TRBJ2-7): GAGVSQSPSNKVTEKGKDVELRCDPISGHTALYWYRQSLGQGLEFLIYFQGNSAPDKSGLPSDRFSAERTGGSVSTLTIQRTQQEDSAVYLCASSLAPTGSYEQYFGPGTRLTVT.

The V and J genes are TRBV5-6 and TRBJ1-1, with a weak D call TRBD1 (6 bases). Trimming pared 4 bases from V and 1 base from J, leaving 11 bases between. Germline lookup yields CDR1 SGHDT and CDR2 YYEEEE. The CDR3 runs 14 residues. In DNA form, the CDR3 reads TGTGCCAGCAGCATGACAGGCGGGAACACTGAAGCTTTCTTT. Its protein is CASSMTGGNTEAFF.

The chain has TRBV6-5 and TRBJ2-1; D is unclear. The CDR3 spans 13 residues. CDR1 and CDR2 (germline): MNHEY, SVGAGI. Trimming pared 0 bases from V and 5 bases from J, leaving 5 bases between. For the CDR3, the DNA is TGTGCCAGCAGTTACTCGAGAAACAATGAGCAGTTCTTC. Protein: CASSYSRNNEQFF.

The chain couples TRBV10-3 to TRBJ2-5; TRBD2 aligns across 11 bases. The germline V gene encodes CDR1 ENHRY and CDR2 SYGVKD. V lost 2 bases to trimming and J lost 4 bases; unmatched junction nucleotides: 9. The CDR3 totals 17 residues. CDR3 DNA sequence: TGTGCCATCAGTGAGACCAAACTAGCGGGAGCCGGAGAGACCCAGTACTTC. Protein: CAISETKLAGAGETQYF.

This clone appeared a few times. The chain couples TRBV18 to TRBJ1-1; TRBD1 might be the D (6 bases). CDR3 size: 17 residues. Trimming removed 1 base at V and 0 bases at J, with 15 bases between. Germline CDR1 is KGHSH and CDR2 is LQKENI. The CDR3 region has the DNA TGTGCCAGCTCACCACGGCCCAGGGGCGCGATGAACACTGAAGCTTTCTTT. Translating it yields CASSPRPRGAMNTEAFF.

The rearrangement uses TRBV5-1 and TRBJ2-7; 11 nucleotides line up with TRBD2. The germline CDR1 and CDR2 sequences are SGHRS and YFSETQ. This CDR3 has 16 residues. The V segment lost 4 bases and the J segment 3 bases; nucleotides outside the gene matches: 9. CDR3 sequence reads: CASSPGTSGHIYEQYF. CDR3 coding DNA: TGCGCCAGCAGCCCAGGGACTAGCGGCCACATCTACGAGCAGTACTTC.

The CDR3 region has the DNA TGCAGTGCCTCGCCGACACTCGAGCAGTACTTC. This codes for CSASPTLEQYF. The gene calls are TRBV20-1 and TRBJ2-7; D uncertain. The germline V and J ends were trimmed by 6 bases and 6 bases, with 12 bases remaining between them. Germline CDR1 is DFQATT and CDR2 is SNEGSKA (reference sequence). CDR3 length: 11 residues.

This clone was found once. The rearrangement links TRBV10-3 to TRBJ1-3, with 11 bases fitting TRBD1. With 6 bases clipped from V and 0 bases from J, the junction kept 13 bases outside the gene matches. The germline CDR1 and CDR2 sequences are ENHRY and SYGVKD. This CDR3 spans 19 amino acids. Written as DNA, the CDR3 is TGTGCCATCAGGCAGACCGGGACAGGGGGTCCAAGCTCTGGAAACACCATATATTTT. Its protein product is CAIRQTGTGGPSSGNTIYF.

V and J are TRBV25-1 and TRBJ2-1, with TRBD1 identical over 8 bases. The CDR3 has 15 residues. The germline V gene encodes CDR1 MGHDK and CDR2 SYGVNS. The trim removed 6 bases at V and 5 bases at J, leaving 9 bases unmatched. CDR3 region: CASRNDRGRDNEQFF. The CDR3 DNA follows: TGTGCCAGCAGGAACGACAGGGGCCGGGACAATGAGCAGTTCTTC.

The V and J genes are TRBV2 and TRBJ1-2; D is uncertain. This CDR3 region has 12 residues. Trimming removed 6 bases from V and 3 bases from J, with 8 bases in between. Germline CDR1 is SNHLY and CDR2 is FYNNEI. The CDR3 coding sequence is TGTGCCAGCAGACCCGGGGACTATGGCTACACCTTC. This codes for CASRPGDYGYTF.

The V and J genes are TRBV5-1 and TRBJ2-7; D is possibly TRBD2 (6 bases). Deletions cut 0 bases from V and 5 bases from J, with 12 bases between. This CDR3 is built from 14 residues. CDR1 and CDR2 (germline): SGHRS, YFSETQ. The CDR3 region is CASSLGAGSDEQYF. CDR3 nucleotide sequence: TGCGCCAGCAGCTTGGGGGCGGGGTCCGACGAGCAGTACTTC.

In its sample, this clone was seen many times. V is TRBV5-1 and J is TRBJ1-6, with 9 bases that match TRBD1. The J segment lost 5 bases and the V segment lost 1 base, leaving 10 bases of the junction unmatched. CDR1 is SGHRS, CDR2 YFSETQ, per germline. The CDR3 is 18 residues long. CDR3 in amino acids: CASSLTNRGRLNNSPLHF. The CDR3 bases are TGCGCCAGCAGCTTGACTAACAGGGGGCGTCTGAATAATTCACCCCTCCACTTT.

This clone was seen many times. The chain has TRBV19 and TRBJ2-1; 7 nucleotides match TRBD2. In germline, CDR1 is LNHDA, CDR2 SQIVND (reference sequence). The CDR3 sequence is 14 residues long. J gave up 3 bases and V 8 bases, and 7 bases lay outside the gene matches. The DNA of the CDR3 is TGTGCCAGTCGAAGGGCTAGCGGCTACAATGAGCAGTTCTTC. Its protein product is CASRRASGYNEQFF.

The CDR3 loop is CASSHPREYTDTQYF. The CDR3 DNA reads as TGTGCCAGCAGCCACCCGAGGGAATACACAGATACGCAGTATTTT. The chain joins TRBV3-1 (or the pseudogene TRBV3-2) to TRBJ2-3; tentatively, D is TRBD2 (5 bases). V was cut by 3 bases and J by 2 bases, with 12 bases left in between. The CDR3 covers 15 residues. Germline CDR1 is LGHDT and CDR2 is YNNKEL (reference sequence).

The chain's CDR3 is CASSQNRGLNEQYF. The CDR3 bases are TGTGCCAGCAGTCAAAACAGGGGGCTCAACGAGCAGTACTTC. The chain joins TRBV28 to TRBJ2-7, with 9 bases fitting TRBD1. In germline, CDR1 is MDHEN, CDR2 SYDVKM. The CDR3 has 14 amino acids. V shed 5 bases, J shed 5 bases, and the junction held 7 bases outside the gene matches.

CDR3 nucleotide sequence: TGCAGCGTTGAAGATGGTAACAGGGGGTGGGAAGCTTTCTTT. Residues: CSVEDGNRGWEAFF. The chain is built from TRBV29-1 and TRBJ1-1; 8 bases line up with TRBD1. V dropped 0 bases and J dropped 8; count of bases not matched to a gene: 8. The length of the CDR3 is 14 residues. Per germline, CDR1 SQVTM and CDR2 ANQGSEA.

This chain uses TRBV19 with TRBJ2-5; weak D call: TRBD1 (6 bases). With 3 bases removed from V and 4 bases from J, the gap between germline ends came to 15 bases. There are 15 residues in the CDR3. Germline lookup yields CDR1 LNHDA and CDR2 SQIVND (reference sequence). The CDR3 spells CASSIIQGNGETQYF. For the CDR3, the DNA is TGTGCCAGTAGTATCATACAGGGAAATGGAGAGACCCAGTACTTC.

The V and J genes are TRBV2 and TRBJ2-7; 7 bases fit TRBD1. The length of the CDR3 is 13 residues. V trimming: 6 bases; J trimming: 3 bases; junction bases outside the gene matches: 5. Looked up from germline, CDR1 is SNHLY and CDR2 is FYNNEI. The CDR3 here is CASSWDSRYEQYF. The CDR3, as DNA: TGTGCCAGCAGCTGGGACAGCCGCTACGAGCAGTACTTC.

The rearrangement links TRBV7-8 to TRBJ2-1, with TRBD1 matching 9 bases. This CDR3 is built from 16 residues. Germline CDR1 and CDR2: SGHVS and FQNEAQ. After removal of 6 bases from V and 3 bases from J, the junction contained 9 bases not matched to a gene. The CDR3 spells CASRSTGGSFYNEQFF. CDR3 nucleotide sequence: TGTGCCAGCAGGTCGACAGGGGGATCGTTCTACAATGAGCAGTTCTTC. The full variable domain, its missing parts supplied by reference TRBV7-8 and TRBJ2-1, is GAGVSQSPRYKVAKRGQDVALRCDPISGHVSLFWYQQALGQGPEFLTYFQNEAQLDKSGLPSDRFFAERPEGSVSTLKIQRTQQEDSAVYLCASRSTGGSFYNEQFFGPGTRLTVL.

This sequence joins TRBV3-1 (or the pseudogene TRBV3-2) and TRBJ1-3, with TRBD1 as a possible D gene (5 bases). Trimming took 0 bases from V and 0 from J, leaving 15 bases between them. This CDR3 contains 18 residues. CDR1 and CDR2 from the germline V gene are LGHDT and YNNKEL (reference sequence). DNA for the CDR3: TGTGCCAGCAGCCAAGATAGAGGAACAGGTTACTCTGGAAACACCATATATTTT. Translation: CASSQDRGTGYSGNTIYF.

This rearrangement joins TRBV10-3 to TRBJ1-1; 10 nucleotides line up with TRBD1. This CDR3 comprises 14 residues. The V segment lost 6 bases and the J segment 4 bases; nucleotides outside the gene matches: 5. The germline gives CDR1 ENHRY, CDR2 SYGVKD. The CDR3 spells CAISSDRGFTEAFF. The DNA for the CDR3 is TGTGCCATCAGCTCGGACAGGGGGTTCACTGAAGCTTTCTTT.

The J gene is TRBJ2-7, the V gene TRBV7-6, with 7 positions matching TRBD1. The ends lost 5 bases at V and 3 bases at J; junction bases unmatched: 1. The CDR3 extends over 12 amino acids. The germline gives CDR1 SGHVS, CDR2 FNYEAQ. CDR3 residues: CASSGTDYEQYF. The CDR3 DNA follows: TGTGCCAGCAGCGGGACAGACTACGAGCAGTACTTC.

CDR3 sequence: CASSPPALGQVIQYF. Here the CDR3 DNA reads TGTGCCAGCTCACCGCCCGCCTTGGGGCAGGTCATTCAGTACTTC. The rearrangement links TRBV18 to TRBJ2-4, with a tentative D call TRBD1 (5 bases). V was cut by 3 bases and J by 9 bases, with 18 bases left in between. From germline, CDR1 is KGHSH and CDR2 LQKENI. CDR3 length: 15 amino acids.

The rearrangement uses TRBV28 and TRBJ1-5; the match to TRBD1 covers 9 bases. This CDR3 spans 15 amino acids. Germline V lookup: CDR1 MDHEN, CDR2 SYDVKM. J lost 3 bases, V lost 7 bases, and 7 bases had no gene match. The CDR3 sequence is CASISGQGYNQPQHF. The DNA of the CDR3 is TGTGCCAGCATCTCGGGACAGGGCTACAATCAGCCCCAGCATTTT.

This clone has a single count. This chain links TRBV5-6 with TRBJ2-1; D call uncertain. This CDR3 is 14 amino acids long. Looked up from germline, CDR1 is SGHDT and CDR2 is YYEEEE. V was cut by 2 bases and J by 0 bases, with 6 bases left in between. For the CDR3, the DNA is TGTGCCAGCAGCTTCCCGAGCTCCTACAATGAGCAGTTCTTC. Encoded protein: CASSFPSSYNEQFF.